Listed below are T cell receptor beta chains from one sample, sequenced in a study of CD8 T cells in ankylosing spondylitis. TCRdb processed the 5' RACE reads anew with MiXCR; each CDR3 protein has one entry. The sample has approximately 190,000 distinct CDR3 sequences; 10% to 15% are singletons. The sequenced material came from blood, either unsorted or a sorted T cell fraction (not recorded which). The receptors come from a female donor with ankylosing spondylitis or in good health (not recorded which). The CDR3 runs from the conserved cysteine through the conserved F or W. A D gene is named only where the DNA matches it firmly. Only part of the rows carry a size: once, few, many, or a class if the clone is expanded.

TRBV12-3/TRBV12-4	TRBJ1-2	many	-	CASSLLGVGYTF	TGTGCCAGCAGTTTACTCGGGGTTGGCTACACCTTC
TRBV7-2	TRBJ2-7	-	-	CASSLTDYEQYF	TGTGCCAGCAGCTTAACTGACTACGAGCAGTACTTC
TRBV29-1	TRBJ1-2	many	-	CSVLTGLDYGYTF	TGCAGCGTTTTGACAGGCCTAGACTATGGCTACACCTTC
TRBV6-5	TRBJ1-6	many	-	CASSYSSVGGNSPLHF	TGTGCCAGCAGTTACTCATCAGTCGGGGGAAATTCACCCCTCCACTTT
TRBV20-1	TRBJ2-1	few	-	CSARNPGNGDEQFF	TGCAGTGCTAGAAATCCCGGGAACGGGGATGAGCAGTTCTTC
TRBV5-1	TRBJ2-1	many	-	CASSLRDNLGEQFF	TGCGCCAGCAGCTTGCGGGACAACCTAGGTGAGCAGTTCTTC
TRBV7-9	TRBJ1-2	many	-	CASSLAPGHSGAF	TGTGCCAGCAGCTTAGCGCCTGGACACTCTGGGGCCTTC
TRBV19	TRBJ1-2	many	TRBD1	CAATTGNYGYTF	TGTGCCGCAACGACAGGGAACTATGGCTACACCTTC
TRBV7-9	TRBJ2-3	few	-	CASSLGGERDTQYF	TGTGCCAGCAGCTTAGGGGGAGAAAGGGATACGCAGTATTTT
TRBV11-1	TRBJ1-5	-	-	CASSPGRQGAPQPQHF	TGTGCCAGCAGTCCCGGACGGCAGGGCGCCCCTCAGCCCCAGCATTTT
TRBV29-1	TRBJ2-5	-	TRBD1	CSVGQGVRETQYF	TGCAGCGTGGGACAGGGAGTTCGAGAGACCCAGTACTTC
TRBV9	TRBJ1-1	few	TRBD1	CASSSQGASTEAFF	TGTGCCAGCAGCTCTCAGGGGGCGAGCACTGAAGCTTTCTTT
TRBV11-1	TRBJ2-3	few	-	CASRAFFRRQGGTDTQYF	TGTGCCAGCAGAGCTTTTTTCCGGCGACAGGGAGGAACAGATACGCAGTATTTT
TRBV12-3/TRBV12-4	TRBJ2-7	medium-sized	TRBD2	CASSLGTSGSRLYF	TGTGCCAGCAGTTTAGGGACTAGCGGGAGCCGTTTGTACTTC
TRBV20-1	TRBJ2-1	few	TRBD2	CCASLPPAGTYNEQFF	TGCTGTGCTAGCCTCCCCCCAGCGGGGACCTACAATGAGCAGTTCTTC
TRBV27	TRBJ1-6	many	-	CASRQTYNSPLHF	TGTGCCAGCAGACAAACTTATAATTCACCCCTCCACTTT
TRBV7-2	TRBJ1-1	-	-	CATTRKGGLNTEAFF	TGTGCCACCACCCGAAAGGGGGGCCTTAACACTGAAGCTTTCTTT
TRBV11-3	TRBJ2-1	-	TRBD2	CASSLGLAGVQFF	TGTGCCAGCAGCTTGGGACTAGCGGGAGTGCAGTTCTTC
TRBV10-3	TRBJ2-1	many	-	CAIGMSGQSSYNEQFF	TGTGCCATCGGTATGTCAGGTCAAAGCTCCTACAATGAGCAGTTCTTC